The 21 T cell receptor beta chains reported below all come from one sample, sequenced in a study of T cell repertoires in cytomegalovirus infection. TCRdb processed the reads anew with MiXCR; each CDR3 protein has one entry. The data contain more than 150,000 distinct CDR3 sequences, roughly 20% of them singletons. Sequencing was done on a sample of PBMCs. Source of these receptors: a human donor in good health (CMV status not recorded). Some clones in this sample may be carry-over from other donors' samples.

This clonotype appeared many times. The CDR3 nucleotides read TGTGCCAGCAGCTTAGACGGAGTCTACAATGAGCAGTTCTTC. Its translation: CASSLDGVYNEQFF. This chain connects TRBV7-8 to TRBJ2-1; D is uncertain. Per the germline V gene, CDR1 is SGHVS and CDR2 is FQNEAQ. CDR3 length: 14 residues. V was clipped by 1 base and J by 3 bases, with 7 bases between them.

This clonotype was recorded only once. The CDR3 loop is CASRPLAGAYEQYF. In DNA, the CDR3 is TGCGCCAGCAGACCTCTAGCGGGGGCCTACGAGCAGTACTTC. This chain links TRBV4-1 with TRBJ2-7; 10 bases are shared with TRBD2. CDR3 length: 14 amino acids. V was pared by 6 bases and J by 2 bases, with 4 bases of the junction left unmatched. The germline gives CDR1 MGHRA, CDR2 YSYEKL.

CDR3 loop: CASSLPGTQGTGELFF. In DNA, the CDR3 is TGTGCCAGCAGCCTACCCGGGACCCAGGGCACCGGGGAGCTGTTTTTT. This chain links TRBV5-4 with TRBJ2-2; D assignment may be TRBD1 or TRBD2 (5 bases each). CDR3 size: 16 residues. The V and J ends lost 4 bases and 4 bases respectively, with 17 bases between them. Germline V gives CDR1 SGHNT, CDR2 YYREEE (reference sequence).

The rearrangement uses TRBV7-8 and TRBJ2-7, with D tentatively TRBD2 (6 bases). Germline V gene lookup returns CDR1 SGHVS and CDR2 FQNEAQ. The V end lost 5 bases, the J end lost 0 bases, and 17 bases lay between the germline ends. The CDR3 loop spans 16 amino acids. CDR3 coding DNA: TGTGCCAGCAGCGGGAGAGGGACTGAGAGCTCCTACGAGCAGTACTTC. Its protein product is CASSGRGTESSYEQYF.

In its sample, this clonotype was seen a few times. V usage is TRBV11-2 and J usage is TRBJ1-5, with D hard to call. Per germline, CDR1 SGHAT and CDR2 FQNNGV. V lost 11 bases to trimming and J lost 7 bases, with 9 bases between them. This CDR3 is 10 amino acids long. CDR3: CAVSPQPQHF. The CDR3 bases are TGTGCCGTTTCGCCCCAGCCCCAGCATTTT. The variable domain in full, with the rest retrieved from reference TRBV11-2 and TRBJ1-5, is EAGVAQSPRYKIIEKRQSVAFWCNPISGHATLYWYQQILGQGPKLLIQFQNNGVVDDSQLPKDRFSAERLKGVDSTLKIQPAKLEDSAVYLCAVSPQPQHFGDGTRLSIL.

This clonotype was found a few times. The V gene is TRBV7-3, the J gene TRBJ2-2; D is uncertain. The CDR3 loop spans 14 amino acids. Germline-derived CDR1 and CDR2 are SGHTA and FQGTGA. Deletions cut 4 bases from V and 0 bases from J, with 6 bases between. The DNA of the CDR3 is TGTGCCAGCAGCTCCCACGCGAACACCGGGGAGCTGTTTTTT. This sequence encodes CASSSHANTGELFF.

This clonotype was found a few times. V is TRBV2 and J is TRBJ1-1; a possible D gene is TRBD1 (6 bases). Trimming removed 10 bases from V and 1 base from J, with 13 bases in between. CDR1 is SNHLY and CDR2 is FYNNEI in the germline V gene. CDR3 length equals 13 residues. For the CDR3, the DNA is TGTGCCACGACCCGGACAGAGAACACTGAAGCTTTCTTT. Its protein product is CATTRTENTEAFF.

V and J are TRBV27 and TRBJ2-1; possible D gene TRBD2, 6 bases. Trimming took off 3 bases at V and 6 bases at J, with 12 bases between the two ends. Germline-derived CDR1 and CDR2 are MNHEY and SMNVEV (reference sequence). The CDR3 runs to 14 residues. CDR3 sequence (DNA): TGTGCCAGCAGTTTCCTGCAGGGAGGCAATGAGCAGTTCTTC. Encoded protein: CASSFLQGGNEQFF.

In this sample, this clonotype turned up once. The chain recombines TRBV29-1 with TRBJ2-1, with D uncertain. V lost 4 bases and J 2 bases, leaving 12 bases between the germline ends. This CDR3 is built from 14 residues. Germline V gives CDR1 SQVTM, CDR2 ANQGSEA. CDR3 loop: CSVAPRRAYNEQFF. The CDR3 coding sequence is TGCAGCGTTGCTCCCCGCCGCGCCTACAATGAGCAGTTCTTC.

V is TRBV20-1 and J is TRBJ2-7; weak D call: TRBD1 (5 bases). The CDR3 extends over 15 amino acids. V lost 0 bases to trimming and J lost 2 bases, with 14 bases between them. The germline gives CDR1 DFQATT, CDR2 SNEGSKA (reference sequence). This CDR3 reads CSARDQSRAAYEQYF. The DNA of the CDR3 is TGCAGTGCTAGAGATCAGTCCAGGGCCGCCTACGAGCAGTACTTC.

This clonotype was seen a few times. The rearrangement uses TRBV20-1 and TRBJ2-7; D not resolved. There are 13 residues in the CDR3. V lost 1 base and J lost 0, with 7 bases in between. Germline V gene lookup returns CDR1 DFQATT and CDR2 SNEGSKA (reference sequence). The CDR3: CSARAQASYEQYF. The CDR3 DNA sequence: TGCAGTGCTAGAGCGCAGGCCTCCTACGAGCAGTACTTC.

In this sample, this clonotype turned up many times. J is TRBJ2-1 and V is TRBV28, with unresolved D. The V end was cut by 5 bases, the J end by 10 bases, with 12 bases between. The CDR3 is 12 residues long. CDR1 and CDR2 from the germline V gene are MDHEN and SYDVKM. In DNA, the CDR3 is TGTGCCAGCAGTCGGGCCCTAGGGGAGCAGTTCTTC. Translated: CASSRALGEQFF.

This clonotype was seen a few times. The chain links TRBV9 to TRBJ1-2; TRBD1 agrees at 12 bases. The CDR3 has 15 residues. The V segment lost 4 bases and the J segment 4 bases; nucleotides outside the gene matches: 5. Germline CDR1 is SGDLS and CDR2 is YYNGEE. The DNA of the CDR3 is TGTGCCAGCAGCCCCGGGACAGGGGGCGCCTATGGCTACACCTTC. It is translated as CASSPGTGGAYGYTF.

A few counts support this clonotype. The rearrangement joins TRBV5-1 to TRBJ1-1; TRBD1 agrees at 11 bases. Trimming at V came to 4 bases and at J to 4 bases, leaving 6 bases not matched to a gene. The CDR3 covers 15 residues. Germline V gene sequence: CDR1 SGHRS, CDR2 YFSETQ. CDR3 DNA: TGCGCCAGCAGCGACGGACAGGGGGCGTTCACTGAAGCTTTCTTT. Encoded protein: CASSDGQGAFTEAFF.

This clonotype was observed a few times. The V gene is TRBV5-6, the J gene TRBJ2-5; 7 positions agree with TRBD1. Germline CDR1 is SGHDT and CDR2 is YYEEEE. The CDR3 spans 16 residues. Germline trimming cut 4 bases from V and 3 bases from J; bases unmatched to any gene: 12. The CDR3 DNA follows: TGTGCCAGCAGCGTGGTACCGGGACAGAGCAAAGAGACCCAGTACTTC. It codes for CASSVVPGQSKETQYF.

This clonotype was seen only a few times. V is TRBV6-1 and J is TRBJ1-4; D unclear. Germline CDR1 is MNHNS and CDR2 is SASEGT. The germline V and J ends were trimmed by 4 bases and 5 bases, with 14 bases remaining between them. The CDR3 spans 15 residues. Here the CDR3 reads CASSARAVSNEKLFF. DNA of the CDR3: TGTGCCAGCAGTGCCCGGGCCGTTTCCAATGAAAAACTGTTTTTT.

This clonotype was recorded many times. As DNA, the CDR3 is TGTGCCAGCAGCTTAGGCGGGGTCTCCTACAATGAGCAGTTCTTC. This encodes CASSLGGVSYNEQFF. V gene TRBV11-3 combines with J gene TRBJ2-1, with a tentative D call TRBD2 (6 bases). CDR1 SGHNT and CDR2 YENEEA come from the germline V gene. The CDR3 totals 15 residues. V was pared by 1 base and J by 0 bases, with 7 bases between.

This clonotype was picked up many times. V and J are TRBV7-2 and TRBJ2-1; D possibly corresponds to TRBD2 (7 bases). Germline CDR1 and CDR2: SGHTA and FQGNSA. The CDR3 is 13 amino acids. V shed 5 bases and J shed 9 bases, with 14 bases lying between them. CDR3 region: CASSQGRETEQFF. The CDR3 DNA sequence: TGTGCCAGCAGCCAGGGGCGGGAGACTGAGCAGTTCTTC.

This clonotype was counted between two and nine times. This rearrangement joins TRBV20-1 to TRBJ1-2; TRBD1 matches 10 bases. V lost 5 bases and J lost 8; bases outside the gene matches: 11. The CDR3 has 14 amino acids. Germline V gene lookup returns CDR1 DFQATT and CDR2 SNEGSKA (reference sequence). CDR3 amino acids: CSALRTGGSGGYTF. For the CDR3, the DNA is TGCAGTGCTTTACGGACAGGGGGTTCGGGGGGCTACACCTTC.

The chain links TRBV10-3 to TRBJ2-3, with a weak D call TRBD2 (6 bases). V gave up 6 bases and J gave up 6 bases, with 7 bases separating them. Germline V gene sequence: CDR1 ENHRY, CDR2 SYGVKD. The CDR3 sequence is 11 residues long. CDR3 region: CAIRGGDTQYF. The CDR3 coding sequence is TGTGCCATCAGGGGGGGTGATACGCAGTATTTT.

This clonotype turned up a few times. The chain recombines TRBV7-3 with TRBJ2-5, with 7 bases identical to TRBD1. There are 15 residues in the CDR3. The V gene end was trimmed by 5 bases and the J gene end by 5 bases; junction bases not matched to a gene: 11. Germline CDR1 reads SGHTA; CDR2 reads FQGTGA. CDR3 protein: CASSATGRGGETQYF. CDR3 bases: TGTGCCAGCAGCGCCACGGGTAGAGGGGGCGAGACCCAGTACTTC.